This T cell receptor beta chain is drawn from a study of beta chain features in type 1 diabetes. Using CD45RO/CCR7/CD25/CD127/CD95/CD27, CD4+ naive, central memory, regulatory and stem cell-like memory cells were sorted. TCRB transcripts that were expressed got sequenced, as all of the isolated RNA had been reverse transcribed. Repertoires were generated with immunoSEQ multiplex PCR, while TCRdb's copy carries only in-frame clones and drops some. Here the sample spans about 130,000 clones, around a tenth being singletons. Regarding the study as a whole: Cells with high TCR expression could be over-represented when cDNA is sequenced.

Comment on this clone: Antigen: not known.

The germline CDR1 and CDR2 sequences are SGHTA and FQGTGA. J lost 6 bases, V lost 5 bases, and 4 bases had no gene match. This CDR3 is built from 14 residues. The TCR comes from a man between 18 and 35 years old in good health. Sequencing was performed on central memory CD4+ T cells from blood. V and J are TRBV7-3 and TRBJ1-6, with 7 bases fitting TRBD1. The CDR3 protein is CASSRGTANSPLHF. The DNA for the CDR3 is TGTGCCAGCAGCCGAGGGACAGCTAATTCACCCCTCCACTTT.